This T cell receptor beta chain appears in the sequencing data of a study of tumor T cells in aggressive B-cell lymphoma. This clone has only a few counts. Germline assignment: CDR1 SNHLY and CDR2 FYNNEI. The CDR3 totals 16 residues. The V and J ends lost 0 bases and 4 bases respectively, with 13 bases between them. Produced via immunoSEQ multiplex PCR; TCRdb's table is partial and in-frame only. Of around 2,200 clones in the sample, approximately 84% are singletons; the top ten hold under 25%. Sequenced sample: tumor tissue. The source is an adult with diffuse large B cell lymphoma. The chain is built from TRBV2 and TRBJ2-1; D is possibly TRBD1 (6 bases). CDR3 in amino acids: CASSEALTGWYNEQFF. The CDR3, as DNA: TGTGCCAGCAGTGAAGCTCTAACAGGGTGGTACAATGAGCAGTTCTTC. The variable domain in full, completed from reference TRBV2 and TRBJ2-1, reads EPEVTQTPSHQVTQMGQEVILRCVPISNHLYFYWYRQILGQKVEFLVSFYNNEISEKSEIFDDQFSVERPDGSNFTLKIRSTKLEDSAMYFCASSEALTGWYNEQFFGPGTRLTVL.